Sequencing of this T cell receptor beta chain was carried out in a study of shared clonotypes between healthy human individuals. Germline lookup yields CDR1 SGHKS and CDR2 YYEKEE (reference sequence). V was shortened by 4 bases and J by 2 bases, with 12 bases between the two germline ends. The CDR3 has 14 amino acids. This table comes from immunoSEQ multiplex PCR, and its TCRdb copy is limited to in-frame clones, with some not included. Of approximately 2.5 million clones in the sample, around 94% were seen once. Comments on this clone: The antigen is not known.

General study findings and limits: Sampling covered blood only; tissue repertoires likely differ.

The TCR comes from a man between 18 and 35 years old in good health. The chain has TRBV5-5 and TRBJ2-5; D may match TRBD1 or TRBD2 (5 bases each). Material: naive CD4+ T cells sorted from blood. Subset specified: CD45RA+ positively selected. CDR3 in DNA: TGTGCCAGCAGCGCAGGGACCATGCAAGAGACCCAGTACTTC. It specifies CASSAGTMQETQYF. Based on the CDR3 plus reference TRBV5-5 and TRBJ2-5, the full variable domain is DAGVTQSPTHLIKTRGQQVTLRCSPISGHKSVSWYQQVLGQGPQFIFQYYEKEERGRGNFPDRFSARQFPNYSSELNVNALLLGDSALYLCASSAGTMQETQYFGPGTRLLVL.